One T cell receptor (beta chain) is described in this entry. These data belong to a study of immune heterogeneity within non-small cell lung tumors. Multiplex PCR relied on 32 V and 13 J primers to amplify TCR beta CDR3. TCRdb processed the multiplex PCR reads anew with MiXCR; each CDR3 protein has one entry. The table records around 6,000 distinct CDR3 sequences, 22% of them present only once. Template material comprised bulk tumor genomic DNA at roughly 650 ng per sample. Several widely spaced biopsies per primary tumor were taken during surgery. Enrolled individuals presented with untreated, newly diagnosed non-small cell lung cancer and received curative surgery. Individuals who provided samples were patients with newly diagnosed non-small cell lung cancer who were having surgery with curative intent. Sequencing input: lung tumor tissue. The sequence was collected from a female donor with non-small cell lung cancer.

The CDR3 DNA sequence: TGTGCCAGCAGCTTAGGTCGAGGGCCCGGATACGAGCAGTACTTC. Translating it yields CASSLGRGPGYEQYF. The J gene is TRBJ2-7, the V gene TRBV7-8, with D tentatively TRBD2 (5 bases). The CDR3 contains 15 residues. Trimming pared 1 base from V and 4 bases from J, leaving 14 bases between. Per the germline V gene, CDR1 is SGHVS and CDR2 is FQNEAQ.